Listed below are T cell receptor beta chains from one sample, sequenced in a study of response to subunit inactivated influenza vaccine. TCRdb redid the calling of the RT-PCR reads with MiXCR, one entry per CDR3 protein. The repertoire holds around 540,000 distinct CDR3 sequences, with about 11% as singletons. The specimen was PBMCs from blood, collected on the day of vaccination. These receptors all come from a middle-aged man who received an inactivated influenza vaccine. Both conserved end residues are part of each CDR3. Fields, in order: clone size, D gene, J gene, V gene, CDR3 protein, CDR3 DNA. The D gene is left open where the match is weak. Clone sizes are given selectively: once, few, many, or a class where the clone is expanded.

many	NA	TRBJ2-5	TRBV15	CATSRGGPETQYF	TGTGCCACCAGCAGAGGAGGCCCAGAGACCCAGTACTTC
few	NA	TRBJ2-7	TRBV20-1	CSARRGVVHEQYF	TGCAGTGCTCGGAGGGGGGTGGTTCACGAGCAGTACTTC
many	TRBD2	TRBJ2-2	TRBV20-1	CSARPGLAGSGELFF	TGCAGTGCTAGACCGGGACTAGCGGGGTCCGGGGAGCTGTTTTTT
NA	NA	TRBJ2-5	TRBV6-6	CASSYSGGATQYF	TGTGCCAGCAGTTACTCAGGGGGTGCGACCCAGTACTTC
NA	NA	TRBJ2-2	TRBV7-2	CASSRRAGGTGELFF	TGTGCCAGCAGCCGCCGGGCTGGCGGGACCGGGGAGCTGTTTTTT
many	NA	TRBJ2-2	TRBV4-3	CASSQDRTDVTGELFF	TGCGCCAGCAGCCAAGATAGGACTGATGTGACCGGGGAGCTGTTTTTT
NA	TRBD2	TRBJ2-7	TRBV20-1	CSARTTGTTLYEQYF	TGCAGTGCTCGGACCACCGGGACTACCCTCTACGAGCAGTACTTC
many	NA	TRBJ1-2	TRBV7-2	CASSLALGGDYGYTF	TGTGCCAGCAGCTTAGCGCTAGGGGGGGACTATGGCTACACCTTC
NA	NA	TRBJ2-3	TRBV7-8	CASSLAQTGKDTQYF	TGTGCCAGCAGCTTGGCCCAAACAGGGAAGGATACGCAGTATTTT
few	NA	TRBJ2-2	TRBV7-9	CASSLDLRTGELFF	TGTGCCAGCAGCTTAGATCTACGGACCGGGGAGCTGTTTTTT
NA	NA	TRBJ2-3	TRBV6-1	CASSITPVRGVTDTQYF	TGTGCCAGCAGTATCACCCCCGTCAGGGGGGTCACAGATACGCAGTATTTT
few	TRBD2	TRBJ2-7	TRBV7-2	CASSSSGGRLPYEQYF	TGTGCCAGCAGCTCATCTGGCGGGAGACTTCCCTACGAGCAGTACTTC
few	NA	TRBJ2-6	TRBV5-1	CASSLFRESLRFPGANVLTF	TGCGCCAGCAGCTTGTTTAGGGAAAGCCTGCGGTTTCCTGGGGCCAACGTCCTGACTTTC
many	NA	TRBJ2-1	TRBV20-1	CSARASKYSYNEQFF	TGCAGTGCTAGAGCTAGCAAATACTCCTACAATGAGCAGTTCTTC
NA	TRBD1	TRBJ2-7	TRBV18	CASSPRDRASYEQYF	TGTGCCAGCTCACCACGGGACAGGGCCTCCTACGAGCAGTACTTC
few	TRBD1	TRBJ2-7	TRBV6-5	CASSYSGQGRSYEQYF	TGTGCCAGCAGTTACTCCGGACAGGGAAGGTCCTACGAGCAGTACTTC
few	TRBD2	TRBJ2-5	TRBV4-1	CASSQSLLAGPQETQYF	TGCGCCAGCAGCCAGTCCCTTCTAGCGGGGCCTCAAGAGACCCAGTACTTC
NA	NA	TRBJ2-3	TRBV20-1	CSAPNPTDTQYF	TGCAGTGCTCCCAACCCCACAGATACGCAGTATTTT
many	NA	TRBJ1-2	TRBV7-8	CASSLEARGSYGYTF	TGTGCCAGCAGCTTAGAGGCGAGGGGGTCCTATGGCTACACCTTC
NA	TRBD2	TRBJ2-3	TRBV6-5	CASSSTGTSWRTDTQYF	TGTGCCAGCAGTTCCACCGGGACTAGTTGGCGCACAGATACGCAGTATTTT
few	TRBD1	TRBJ2-1	TRBV24-1	CATSDYPGTGDRVNEQFF	TGTGCCACCAGTGATTACCCTGGGACAGGGGATAGGGTTAATGAGCAGTTCTTC
few	NA	TRBJ2-3	TRBV25-1	CASSERGQHTDTQYF	TGTGCCAGCAGTGAACGGGGCCAACACACAGATACGCAGTATTTT
NA	TRBD2	TRBJ2-3	TRBV5-1	CASRAGISTDTQYF	TGCGCCAGCAGAGCGGGGATTAGCACAGATACGCAGTATTTT
many	NA	TRBJ2-1	TRBV7-2	CASSLQDSGEQFF	TGTGCCAGCAGCCTCCAGGACAGCGGTGAGCAGTTCTTC
NA	NA	TRBJ1-5	TRBV10-3	CAISESLAGTSNQPQHF	TGTGCCATCAGTGAGTCGTTGGCAGGGACTAGCAATCAGCCCCAGCATTTT
many	NA	TRBJ1-1	TRBV5-1	CASSLETGNTEAFF	TGCGCCAGCAGCTTGGAGACAGGGAACACTGAAGCTTTCTTT
many	NA	TRBJ2-1	TRBV24-1	CATSDYHNEQFF	TGTGCCACCAGTGACTACCACAATGAGCAGTTCTTC
NA	TRBD2	TRBJ2-1	TRBV5-5	CASRGLAGHNEQFF	TGTGCCAGCAGAGGACTAGCCGGCCACAATGAGCAGTTCTTC
NA	TRBD2	TRBJ2-2	TRBV20-1	CSAGREGHGGELFF	TGCAGTGCTGGAAGGGAGGGCCATGGCGGGGAGCTGTTTTTT
NA	NA	TRBJ2-7	TRBV6-2/TRBV6-3	CASSYSSGEQYF	TGTGCCAGCAGTTACTCGAGCGGCGAGCAGTACTTC
NA	NA	TRBJ1-2	TRBV20-1	CSALTWGGGYTF	TGCAGTGCTCTCACCTGGGGTGGTGGCTACACCTTC
NA	NA	TRBJ1-5	TRBV6-1	CASSRGQRSNQPQHF	TGTGCCAGCAGTCGCGGACAGCGTAGCAATCAGCCCCAGCATTTT
NA	NA	TRBJ2-1	TRBV20-1	CSARDLSAGGNEQFF	TGCAGTGCTAGAGACCTCAGCGCCGGGGGCAATGAGCAGTTCTTC
few	TRBD1	TRBJ1-2	TRBV29-1	CSVGTGLYGYTF	TGCAGCGTTGGGACAGGGCTCTATGGCTACACCTTC
few	TRBD2	TRBJ2-7	TRBV20-1	CSARDITLAGISYEQYF	TGCAGTGCTAGAGATATAACCTTAGCGGGGATCTCCTACGAGCAGTACTTC
NA	TRBD1	TRBJ2-5	TRBV6-5	CASSYTGTGSQTQYF	TGTGCCAGCAGTTACACGGGGACAGGGTCACAGACCCAGTACTTC
NA	TRBD2	TRBJ2-1	TRBV20-1	CSASPIAGDSYNEQFF	TGCAGTGCTAGTCCCATAGCGGGAGACTCCTACAATGAGCAGTTCTTC
few	TRBD2	TRBJ2-1	TRBV10-3	CAISSGASNEQFF	TGTGCCATCAGTAGCGGGGCATCCAATGAGCAGTTCTTC
NA	NA	TRBJ2-5	TRBV2	CASSGAEETQYF	TGTGCCAGCAGTGGAGCAGAAGAGACCCAGTACTTC
many	TRBD2	TRBJ2-5	TRBV11-2	CASSYNLAGGQETQYF	TGTGCCAGCAGCTACAACCTAGCGGGGGGACAAGAGACCCAGTACTTC
NA	NA	TRBJ2-5	TRBV6-2/TRBV6-3	CASAAGQETQYF	TGTGCCAGCGCGGCAGGGCAAGAGACCCAGTACTTC
few	TRBD2	TRBJ2-1	TRBV28	CASNPNLGGEYNEQFF	TGTGCCAGCAATCCTAATCTGGGGGGGGAGTACAATGAGCAGTTCTTC
NA	NA	TRBJ2-5	TRBV2	CASSESRFQETQYF	TGTGCCAGCAGTGAATCGAGGTTCCAAGAGACCCAGTACTTC
NA	TRBD2	TRBJ2-7	TRBV4-2	CASSQEGSSGGAYEQYF	TGTGCCAGCAGCCAAGAGGGGTCTAGCGGGGGCGCCTACGAGCAGTACTTC
once	NA	TRBJ2-5	TRBV10-3	CAITRETQETQYF	TGTGCCATCACCAGGGAGACCCAAGAGACCCAGTACTTC
few	TRBD1	TRBJ2-7	TRBV12-3/TRBV12-4	CASSLYRGSSSYEQYF	TGTGCCAGCAGCCTTTACAGGGGGTCGAGCTCCTACGAGCAGTACTTC
few	TRBD2	TRBJ2-3	TRBV20-1	CSARGSGGASDTQYF	TGCAGTGCTAGAGGGAGCGGGGGGGCCTCAGATACGCAGTATTTT
few	NA	TRBJ2-3	TRBV7-9	CATDAQGQDTQYF	TGTGCCACTGATGCCCAAGGACAAGATACGCAGTATTTT
few	NA	TRBJ2-5	TRBV12-3/TRBV12-4	CASSFGGPGTQYF	TGTGCCAGCAGTTTTGGGGGGCCGGGGACCCAGTACTTC
NA	TRBD1	TRBJ2-1	TRBV11-1	CASGTGFYNEQFF	TGTGCCAGCGGGACAGGTTTCTACAATGAGCAGTTCTTC
many	NA	TRBJ2-1	TRBV10-2	CASSPESYNEQFF	TGCGCCAGTAGCCCCGAGTCCTACAATGAGCAGTTCTTC